What follows are 25 T cell receptor beta chains derived from one specimen sequenced in a study of blood T cell repertoires in COVID-19. The table came from immunoSEQ multiplex PCR; TCRdb's copy has only in-frame clones and leaves some out. Among approximately 140,000 clones listed, about 84% were seen once. The sample comprised peripheral blood. These receptors were obtained from a man aged 60-69 years with active or convalescent COVID-19.

The chain uses TRBV29-1 and TRBJ2-1; 9 bases match TRBD2. The CDR3 spans 12 residues. Looked up from germline, CDR1 is SQVTM and CDR2 is ANQGSEA. V gave up 2 bases and J gave up 9 bases; unmatched junction bases: 2. The CDR3 sequence: CSVELAGLEQFF. CDR3 sequence (DNA): TGCAGCGTTGAACTAGCGGGACTTGAGCAGTTCTTC.

The CDR3, as DNA: TGTGCCAGTAGGGAGAGAGAGACCCAGTACTTC. Amino acids: CASRERETQYF. The J gene is TRBJ2-5, the V gene TRBV19; no definite D call. The CDR3 spans 11 residues. Germline values: CDR1 LNHDA, CDR2 SQIVND (reference sequence). Between the trimmed V and J ends, which lost 6 bases and 4 bases, there was a span of 6 bases.

The rearrangement joins TRBV28 to TRBJ1-5; weak D call: TRBD1 (5 bases). Trimming took off 5 bases at V and 0 bases at J, with 14 bases between the two ends. Germline V lookup: CDR1 MDHEN, CDR2 SYDVKM. The CDR3 consists of 16 residues. DNA for the CDR3: TGTGCCAGCAGTATACCTACAGGCTATAGCAATCAGCCCCAGCATTTT. Its protein is CASSIPTGYSNQPQHF.

The rearrangement uses TRBV5-1 and TRBJ2-3, with 10 bases fitting TRBD2. The CDR3 runs 17 residues. With V trimmed by 0 bases and J by 3 bases, 7 bases remained unmatched. Germline assignment: CDR1 SGHRS and CDR2 YFSETQ. This CDR3 reads CASSLVGSGRFTDTQYF. CDR3 coding DNA: TGCGCCAGCAGCTTGGTTGGTAGCGGGAGGTTTACAGATACGCAGTATTTT. Together with reference TRBV5-1 and TRBJ2-3, the CDR3 gives the full variable domain: KAGVTQTPRYLIKTRGQQVTLSCSPISGHRSVSWYQQTPGQGLQFLFEYFSETQRNKGNFPGRFSGRQFSNSRSEMNVSTLELGDSALYLCASSLVGSGRFTDTQYFGPGTRLTVL.

The chain links TRBV18 to TRBJ1-2, with TRBD1 matching 7 bases. The germline gives CDR1 KGHSH, CDR2 LQKENI. The length of the CDR3 is 13 residues. After removal of 6 bases from V and 3 bases from J, the junction contained 4 bases not matched to a gene. The CDR3 loop is CASSPTGDYGYTF. DNA of the CDR3: TGTGCCAGCTCCCCCACAGGGGACTATGGCTACACCTTC. The complete variable domain, with remaining parts taken from reference TRBV18 and TRBJ1-2, reads NAGVMQNPRHLVRRRGQEARLRCSPMKGHSHVYWYRQLPEEGLKFMVYLQKENIIDESGMPKERFSAEFPKEGPSILRIQQVVRGDSAAYFCASSPTGDYGYTFGSGTRLTVV.

This clone has a handful of counts. V gene TRBV4-3 combines with J gene TRBJ1-4; TRBD1 matches at 11 bases. The CDR3 covers 16 residues. Trimming at V came to 2 bases and at J to 7 bases, leaving 6 bases not matched to a gene. CDR1 is LGHNA, CDR2 YSLEER, per germline. The CDR3 reads CASSQRDRGLREKLFF. The DNA for the CDR3 is TGCGCCAGCAGCCAAAGGGACAGGGGGTTGCGTGAAAAACTGTTTTTT.

The rearrangement uses TRBV28 and TRBJ1-5, with no clear D. Trimming stripped 6 bases from V and 9 bases from J, with 12 bases between. Looked up from germline, CDR1 is MDHEN and CDR2 is SYDVKM. The CDR3 totals 12 residues. The chain's CDR3 is CASSSATGPQHF. The CDR3 nucleotides read TGTGCCAGCAGCTCTGCGACGGGGCCCCAGCATTTT.

A remark on this clone: One end of the junction fails to match germline, which may point to a read error. The V gene is TRBV20-1, the J gene TRBJ2-7; 7 nucleotides agree with TRBD2. This CDR3 has 10 amino acids. Germline V lookup: CDR1 DFQATT, CDR2 SNEGSKA (reference sequence). The CDR3 reads CGPGRDAPVF. CDR3 coding DNA: TGCGGACCAGGGAGGGACGCGCCCGTCTTC.

The chain links TRBV19 to TRBJ1-2; possible D gene TRBD1, 6 bases. Trimming shortened V by 7 bases and J by 4 bases, and 19 bases separated the two germline ends. CDR3 length: 15 amino acids. Germline CDR1 is LNHDA and CDR2 is SQIVND (reference sequence). Here the CDR3 DNA reads TGTGCCAGTACCCGAGAGGGGGGGGCAGCCTATGGCTACACCTTC. Translated, it gives CASTREGGAAYGYTF.

The chain is built from TRBV25-1 and TRBJ2-1; a possible D gene is TRBD1 (5 bases). The ends were cut back, 1 base at V and 0 bases at J, with 7 bases in the middle. The CDR3 has 15 amino acids. CDR1 MGHDK and CDR2 SYGVNS come from the germline V gene. The CDR3 is CASSESRGSYNEQFF. CDR3 coding DNA: TGTGCCAGCAGTGAATCTAGGGGCTCCTACAATGAGCAGTTCTTC.

V gene TRBV13 combines with J gene TRBJ2-2, with 15 bases fitting TRBD2. Germline CDR1 and CDR2: PRHDT and FYEKMQ (reference sequence). The junction had 8 bases not matched to a gene; V was cut back by 2 bases and J by 7 bases. This CDR3 has 18 residues. The CDR3 nucleotides are TGTGCCAGCAGCTTAATCTGGACTAGCGGGAGGGATAGCGGGGAGCTGTTTTTT. Translating gives CASSLIWTSGRDSGELFF.

The chain recombines TRBV30 with TRBJ2-3; 7 bases agree with TRBD2. CDR3 size: 12 residues. The ends lost 2 bases at V and 8 bases at J; junction bases unmatched: 4. CDR1 and CDR2 from the germline V gene are GTSNPN and SVGIG (reference sequence). The CDR3, as DNA: TGTGCCTGGAGTAAGAGGGAGGGTACGCAGTATTTT. Translation: CAWSKREGTQYF.

The gene calls are TRBV13 and TRBJ2-3; 11 bases agree with TRBD2. Germline V gene sequence: CDR1 PRHDT, CDR2 FYEKMQ (reference sequence). This CDR3 has 16 amino acids. V lost 5 bases, J lost 0 bases, and 4 bases stayed unmatched. CDR3 DNA sequence: TGTGCCAGCAGCCCCGGACTAGCGGGTAGCACAGATACGCAGTATTTT. Amino acids: CASSPGLAGSTDTQYF. Complete variable domain (other parts from reference TRBV13 and TRBJ2-3): AAGVIQSPRHLIKEKRETATLKCYPIPRHDTVYWYQQGPGQDPQFLISFYEKMQSDKGSIPDRFSAQQFSDYHSELNMSSLELGDSALYFCASSPGLAGSTDTQYFGPGTRLTVL.

This chain connects TRBV6-5 to TRBJ2-5, with D perhaps TRBD2 (5 bases). V gave up 6 bases and J gave up 1 base, with 12 bases separating them. The CDR3 spans 14 residues. Germline lookup yields CDR1 MNHEY and CDR2 SVGAGI. The CDR3 nucleotides are TGTGCCAGCAGACTAAGCGGAACCCAAGAGACCCAGTACTTC. It is translated as CASRLSGTQETQYF.

V is TRBV4-1 and J is TRBJ2-7, with D hard to call. The CDR3 extends over 14 amino acids. Trimming took 1 base from V and 4 from J, leaving 11 bases between them. CDR1 is MGHRA, CDR2 YSYEKL, per germline. In DNA form, the CDR3 reads TGCGCCAGCAGCCAAGCTGGTCAGGTATACGAGCAGTACTTC. Residues: CASSQAGQVYEQYF.

The gene calls are TRBV5-1 and TRBJ1-6, with D hard to call. The CDR3 has 16 amino acids. Germline V gene data show CDR1 as SGHRS and CDR2 as YFSETQ. Between the trimmed V and J ends, which lost 4 bases and 0 bases, there was a span of 11 bases. This CDR3 reads CASSPSGSSYNSPLHF. DNA of the CDR3: TGCGCCAGCAGCCCCAGCGGAAGCTCCTATAATTCACCCCTCCACTTT.

The CDR3 here is CASSPLSASGRADTQYF. For the CDR3, the DNA is TGCGCCAGCAGCCCCCTTTCGGCTAGCGGGAGAGCAGATACGCAGTATTTT. The chain has TRBV5-1 and TRBJ2-3; TRBD2 matches at 10 bases. Per germline, CDR1 SGHRS and CDR2 YFSETQ. V was clipped by 4 bases and J by 4 bases; unmatched bases: 12. The CDR3 has 17 residues. The complete variable domain, with remaining parts taken from reference TRBV5-1 and TRBJ2-3, reads KAGVTQTPRYLIKTRGQQVTLSCSPISGHRSVSWYQQTPGQGLQFLFEYFSETQRNKGNFPGRFSGRQFSNSRSEMNVSTLELGDSALYLCASSPLSASGRADTQYFGPGTRLTVL.

The chain is built from TRBV6-1 and TRBJ2-3; D not certain. The CDR3 contains 12 residues. Germline V gene lookup returns CDR1 MNHNS and CDR2 SASEGT. The germline V and J ends were trimmed by 6 bases and 2 bases, with 6 bases remaining between them. This chain's CDR3 is CASSPSTDTQYF. The DNA of the CDR3 is TGTGCCAGCAGCCCCTCCACAGATACGCAGTATTTT.

This chain uses TRBV6-2 or TRBV6-3 with TRBJ2-1, with 13 nucleotides matching TRBD2. Trimming cost V 4 bases and J 8 bases; bases outside gene matches: 11. Germline assignment: CDR1 MNHEY and CDR2 SVGEGT. The CDR3 totals 17 residues. The CDR3 sequence: CASSSGLAGVRRDEQFF. DNA of the CDR3: TGTGCCAGCAGTTCCGGACTAGCGGGAGTCAGACGGGATGAGCAGTTCTTC.

For the CDR3, the DNA is TGCGCCAGCAGTGGGACAAATCAGCAAGAGACCCAGTACTTC. It yields the protein CASSGTNQQETQYF. The V gene is TRBV10-1, the J gene TRBJ2-5, with TRBD1 as a possible D gene (5 bases). Germline V lookup: CDR1 WNHNN, CDR2 SYGVQD (reference sequence). V lost 4 bases, J lost 2 bases, and 11 bases lay in between. This CDR3 contains 14 residues.

The CDR3 is CATSDPGQGANQPQHF. CDR3 DNA sequence: TGTGCCACCAGTGACCCGGGACAGGGGGCGAATCAGCCCCAGCATTTT. V gene TRBV24-1 combines with J gene TRBJ1-5; 12 bases line up with TRBD1. The CDR3 has 16 residues. The V gene's germline CDR1 is KGHDR and CDR2 SFDVKD. Losses at the gene ends were 4 bases for V and 4 bases for J; bases not matched to a gene: 4.

This clone was counted only a few times. J is TRBJ2-6 and V is TRBV24-1; 11 bases map to TRBD1. CDR1 and CDR2 from the germline V gene are KGHDR and SFDVKD. Trimming removed 3 bases from V and 1 base from J; junction bases left unmatched: 4. This CDR3 has 18 amino acids. CDR3 sequence reads: CATSDKGQGVSGANVLTF. CDR3 coding DNA: TGTGCCACCAGTGATAAGGGACAGGGGGTGTCTGGGGCCAACGTCCTGACTTTC.

Written as DNA, the CDR3 is TGTGCCAGTACCCGTCCGGGACAGGGGGCCAAAGATACGCAGTATTTT. Translated: CASTRPGQGAKDTQYF. The V gene is TRBV19, the J gene TRBJ2-3, with 12 bases lining up with TRBD1. CDR1 is LNHDA and CDR2 is SQIVND in the germline V gene (reference sequence). The CDR3 sequence is 16 residues long. After removal of 7 bases from V and 5 bases from J, the junction contained 10 bases not matched to a gene.

The V gene is TRBV7-9, the J gene TRBJ2-7; D is uncertain. The CDR3 consists of 14 residues. V lost 1 base and J lost 7, with 14 bases in between. Germline V CDR1 and CDR2: SEHNR, FQNEAQ (reference sequence). The CDR3 DNA is TGTGCCAGCAGCTTAGGAGGCCAGATCTTAGAGCAGTACTTC. The encoded protein is CASSLGGQILEQYF.

The V call is TRBV5-1, the J call TRBJ1-4; 10 bases are shared with TRBD1. CDR1 and CDR2 from the germline V gene are SGHRS and YFSETQ. J was trimmed by 10 bases and V by 0 bases; bases with no gene match: 9. The CDR3 is made up of 16 amino acids. The CDR3 sequence: CASSLGAGQGSGKLFF. The CDR3 nucleotides are TGCGCCAGCAGCTTGGGCGCGGGACAGGGGAGTGGAAAACTGTTTTTT. Together with reference TRBV5-1 and TRBJ1-4, the CDR3 gives the full variable domain: KAGVTQTPRYLIKTRGQQVTLSCSPISGHRSVSWYQQTPGQGLQFLFEYFSETQRNKGNFPGRFSGRQFSNSRSEMNVSTLELGDSALYLCASSLGAGQGSGKLFFGSGTQLSVL.